These 20 T cell receptor beta chains came from one sample sequenced in a study of control samples from healthy donors and cancer patients. TCRdb's table, derived via immunoSEQ multiplex PCR, lists solely in-frame clones and lacks some. The sample consists of about 170,000 clones, roughly 91% of them appearing once. Material for sequencing was blood. These receptor sequences come from a woman younger than 45 in good health.

The genes are TRBV25-1 and TRBJ1-2; D not certain. V was cut by 6 bases and J by 2 bases, with 10 bases left in between. This CDR3 has 13 amino acids. Germline V gene sequence: CDR1 MGHDK, CDR2 SYGVNS. The DNA of the CDR3 is TGTGCCAGCAGCTACACTGCAAACTATGGCTACACCTTC. This sequence encodes CASSYTANYGYTF.

This rearrangement joins TRBV7-2 to TRBJ2-1; no reliable D call. The CDR3 runs 16 residues. From germline, CDR1 is SGHTA and CDR2 FQGNSA. V was trimmed by 2 bases and J by 7 bases, leaving 18 bases between them. In DNA, the CDR3 is TGTGCCAGCAGCTTACTAGGATATGACACCGGAAATGAGCAGTTCTTC. This codes for CASSLLGYDTGNEQFF.

The V and J genes are TRBV25-1 and TRBJ2-3; D remains ambiguous. V lost 7 bases and J lost 0, with 8 bases in between. Germline V gene data show CDR1 as MGHDK and CDR2 as SYGVNS. The CDR3 sequence is 13 residues long. This CDR3 reads CASTPDSTDTQYF. The DNA for the CDR3 is TGTGCCAGCACCCCGGACAGCACAGATACGCAGTATTTT.

The CDR3: CASSLGVRNTEAFF. The CDR3 DNA reads as TGTGCCAGCAGTTTGGGGGTGAGGAACACTGAAGCTTTCTTT. This chain connects TRBV28 to TRBJ1-1, with a weak D call TRBD1 (5 bases). Looked up from germline, CDR1 is MDHEN and CDR2 is SYDVKM. V lost 3 bases and J 1 base, leaving 9 bases between the germline ends. CDR3 length: 14 amino acids.

The chain joins TRBV12-3 or TRBV12-4 to TRBJ2-7, with a tentative D call TRBD1 (6 bases). The CDR3 is made up of 12 amino acids. V dropped 1 base and J dropped 6 bases, with 7 bases sitting between them. The CDR3 protein is CASSLVGGEQYF. CDR3 DNA: TGTGCCAGCAGTTTAGTAGGGGGCGAGCAGTACTTC.

This chain connects TRBV7-8 to TRBJ2-7; possibly TRBD1 for D (6 bases). The V end was cut by 1 base, the J end by 2 bases, with 6 bases between. This CDR3 is built from 13 residues. CDR1 and CDR2 (germline): SGHVS, FQNEAQ. CDR3 region: CASSLGTAYEQYF. The CDR3, as DNA: TGTGCCAGCAGCTTAGGGACAGCCTACGAGCAGTACTTC.

The chain recombines TRBV27 with TRBJ1-5; 9 nucleotides align to TRBD1. Germline loops: CDR1 MNHEY, CDR2 SMNVEV (reference sequence). V lost 3 bases, J lost 4 bases, and 4 bases stayed unmatched. The CDR3 length is 15 residues. For the CDR3, the DNA is TGTGCCAGCAGTTTGCTCGGGACAGGGAATCAGCCCCAGCATTTT. Protein product: CASSLLGTGNQPQHF.

The V call is TRBV19, the J call TRBJ1-5; 7 bases agree with TRBD1. This CDR3 contains 13 residues. Trimming removed 5 bases from V and 7 bases from J; junction bases left unmatched: 5. Germline CDR1 reads LNHDA; CDR2 reads SQIVND (reference sequence). CDR3 protein: CASSRQGGQPQHF. The CDR3 region has the DNA TGTGCCAGTAGTCGACAGGGCGGGCAGCCCCAGCATTTT.

This chain uses TRBV15 with TRBJ1-4; TRBD1 aligns across 8 bases. V gave up 3 bases and J gave up 11 bases; unmatched junction bases: 8. Germline loops: CDR1 LNHNV, CDR2 YYDKDF (reference sequence). The CDR3 loop spans 14 amino acids. This CDR3 is CATSRDPGGGKLFF. For the CDR3, the DNA is TGTGCCACCAGCAGGGACCCAGGGGGCGGCAAACTGTTTTTT.

The J gene is TRBJ2-4, the V gene TRBV4-1; 10 nucleotides line up with TRBD2. The V and J ends lost 1 base and 6 bases, in that order; junction bases with no gene match: 12. The CDR3 contains 18 residues. Germline-derived CDR1 and CDR2 are MGHRA and YSYEKL. CDR3 amino acids: CASSQGRASGSRGNIQYF. CDR3 DNA sequence: TGCGCCAGCAGCCAAGGACGGGCTAGCGGGAGTCGGGGAAACATTCAGTACTTC.

The V and J genes are TRBV29-1 and TRBJ1-1; no firm D call. The CDR3 length is 13 residues. The germline CDR1 and CDR2 sequences are SQVTM and ANQGSEA. V was shortened by 4 bases and J by 1 base, with 10 bases between the two germline ends. CDR3 sequence reads: CSVAPGPNTEAFF. CDR3 DNA sequence: TGCAGCGTTGCCCCAGGCCCGAACACTGAAGCTTTCTTT.

The chain combines TRBV6-2 or TRBV6-3 with TRBJ1-5; 10 nucleotides line up with TRBD1. V dropped 2 bases and J dropped 0; count of bases not matched to a gene: 4. This CDR3 comprises 17 residues. CDR1 and CDR2 from the germline V gene are MNHEY and SVGEGT. The CDR3 region has the DNA TGTGCCAGCAGTTACGGACAGGGGGTCTATAGCAATCAGCCCCAGCATTTT. This translates into CASSYGQGVYSNQPQHF.

The V and J genes are TRBV11-3 and TRBJ2-5; 14 nucleotides agree with TRBD2. The V and J ends lost 5 bases and 5 bases, in that order; junction bases with no gene match: 7. Germline loops: CDR1 SGHNT, CDR2 YENEEA. This CDR3 region has 16 residues. As DNA, the CDR3 is TGTGCCAGCAGCCAGACTAGCGGGAGGGCCGTGGAGACCCAGTACTTC. Translation: CASSQTSGRAVETQYF.

The chain joins TRBV5-1 to TRBJ1-6, with a possible D match to TRBD1 (5 bases). The V end lost 2 bases, the J end lost 0 bases, and 15 bases lay between the germline ends. CDR1 and CDR2 from the germline V gene are SGHRS and YFSETQ. The CDR3 length is 18 residues. CDR3 sequence: CASSFGHDGNSYNSPLHF. The CDR3, as DNA: TGCGCCAGCAGCTTCGGACACGACGGAAACTCCTATAATTCACCCCTCCACTTT.

The chain has TRBV15 and TRBJ1-1; no definite D call. Germline V gives CDR1 LNHNV, CDR2 YYDKDF (reference sequence). V lost 0 bases, J lost 0 bases, and 11 bases lay in between. There are 16 residues in the CDR3. CDR3 sequence (DNA): TGTGCCACCAGCAGAGATAGCCTCTCCATGAACACTGAAGCTTTCTTT. As protein: CATSRDSLSMNTEAFF.

The chain is built from TRBV14 and TRBJ1-5; the D is unclear. Trimming took off 1 base at V and 3 bases at J, with 4 bases between the two ends. This CDR3 has 13 residues. Germline CDR1 and CDR2: SGHDN and FVKESK. CDR3 protein: CASSQGLNQPQHF. As DNA, the CDR3 is TGTGCCAGCAGCCAAGGACTCAATCAGCCCCAGCATTTT.

This chain connects TRBV6-4 to TRBJ2-3; 7 bases fit TRBD2. In germline, CDR1 is MRHNA, CDR2 SNTAGT. With V trimmed by 3 bases and J by 1 base, 4 bases remained unmatched. The CDR3 length is 15 residues. CDR3 sequence: CASSEGGGGTDTQYF. The CDR3 coding sequence is TGTGCCAGCAGTGAGGGGGGGGGTGGCACAGATACGCAGTATTTT.

The chain uses TRBV6-5 and TRBJ2-7; D gene uncertain. Germline V CDR1 and CDR2: MNHEY, SVGAGI. This CDR3 has 12 amino acids. Trimming removed 5 bases at V and 1 base at J, with 6 bases between. The CDR3 loop is CASSRISYEQYF. The CDR3 region has the DNA TGTGCCAGCAGTCGGATATCCTACGAGCAGTACTTC.

The gene calls are TRBV10-3 and TRBJ2-7, with TRBD1 as a possible D gene (5 bases). CDR1 ENHRY and CDR2 SYGVKD come from the germline V gene. V lost 6 bases and J lost 4, with 7 bases in between. This CDR3 contains 11 residues. In DNA form, the CDR3 reads TGTGCCATCAGGACAGCTTACGAGCAGTACTTC. Amino acids: CAIRTAYEQYF.

The DNA of the CDR3 is TGTGCCAGCAGTTTAGCGGGAGTCACCGGGGAGCTGTTTTTT. The encoded protein is CASSLAGVTGELFF. The chain recombines TRBV27 with TRBJ2-2; 7 nucleotides agree with TRBD2. From germline, CDR1 is MNHEY and CDR2 SMNVEV (reference sequence). Trimming cost V 2 bases and J 4 bases; bases outside gene matches: 1. The CDR3 loop spans 14 amino acids.